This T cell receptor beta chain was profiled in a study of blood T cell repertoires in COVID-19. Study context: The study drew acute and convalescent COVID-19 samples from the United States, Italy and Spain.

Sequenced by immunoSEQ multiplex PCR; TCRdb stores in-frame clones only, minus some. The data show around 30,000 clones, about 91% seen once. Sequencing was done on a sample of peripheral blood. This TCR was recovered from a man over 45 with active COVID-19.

The CDR3 DNA reads as TGCGCCAGCAGCCAAAATGGCATAAACACTGAAGCTTTCTTT. Its protein product is CASSQNGINTEAFF. The rearrangement links TRBV4-1 to TRBJ1-1, with D hard to call. CDR1 is MGHRA and CDR2 is YSYEKL in the germline V gene. The CDR3 runs to 14 residues. Trimming shortened V by 2 bases and J by 2 bases, and 9 bases separated the two germline ends.